The T cell receptor (beta chain) described here comes from a study of technical replicates of blood from a few donors. Profiling relied on immunoSEQ multiplex PCR, and the TCRdb table lists in-frame clones only, not all of them. The sample has around 65,000 clones, about 87% seen once. Germline V gives CDR1 SGHTA, CDR2 FQGNSA. V shed 1 base and J 1 base; nucleotides not matched to a gene: 3. The length of the CDR3 is 15 residues. This sequence was found in a human donor in good health. Some clones in this sample may be carry-over from other donors' samples. What was sequenced was PBMCs. The V call is TRBV7-2, the J call TRBJ1-1; TRBD1 matches at 7 bases. The CDR3 nucleotides read TGTGCCAGCAGCTTAGGGGACAGAAGGAACACTGAAGCTTTCTTT. Its translation: CASSLGDRRNTEAFF.